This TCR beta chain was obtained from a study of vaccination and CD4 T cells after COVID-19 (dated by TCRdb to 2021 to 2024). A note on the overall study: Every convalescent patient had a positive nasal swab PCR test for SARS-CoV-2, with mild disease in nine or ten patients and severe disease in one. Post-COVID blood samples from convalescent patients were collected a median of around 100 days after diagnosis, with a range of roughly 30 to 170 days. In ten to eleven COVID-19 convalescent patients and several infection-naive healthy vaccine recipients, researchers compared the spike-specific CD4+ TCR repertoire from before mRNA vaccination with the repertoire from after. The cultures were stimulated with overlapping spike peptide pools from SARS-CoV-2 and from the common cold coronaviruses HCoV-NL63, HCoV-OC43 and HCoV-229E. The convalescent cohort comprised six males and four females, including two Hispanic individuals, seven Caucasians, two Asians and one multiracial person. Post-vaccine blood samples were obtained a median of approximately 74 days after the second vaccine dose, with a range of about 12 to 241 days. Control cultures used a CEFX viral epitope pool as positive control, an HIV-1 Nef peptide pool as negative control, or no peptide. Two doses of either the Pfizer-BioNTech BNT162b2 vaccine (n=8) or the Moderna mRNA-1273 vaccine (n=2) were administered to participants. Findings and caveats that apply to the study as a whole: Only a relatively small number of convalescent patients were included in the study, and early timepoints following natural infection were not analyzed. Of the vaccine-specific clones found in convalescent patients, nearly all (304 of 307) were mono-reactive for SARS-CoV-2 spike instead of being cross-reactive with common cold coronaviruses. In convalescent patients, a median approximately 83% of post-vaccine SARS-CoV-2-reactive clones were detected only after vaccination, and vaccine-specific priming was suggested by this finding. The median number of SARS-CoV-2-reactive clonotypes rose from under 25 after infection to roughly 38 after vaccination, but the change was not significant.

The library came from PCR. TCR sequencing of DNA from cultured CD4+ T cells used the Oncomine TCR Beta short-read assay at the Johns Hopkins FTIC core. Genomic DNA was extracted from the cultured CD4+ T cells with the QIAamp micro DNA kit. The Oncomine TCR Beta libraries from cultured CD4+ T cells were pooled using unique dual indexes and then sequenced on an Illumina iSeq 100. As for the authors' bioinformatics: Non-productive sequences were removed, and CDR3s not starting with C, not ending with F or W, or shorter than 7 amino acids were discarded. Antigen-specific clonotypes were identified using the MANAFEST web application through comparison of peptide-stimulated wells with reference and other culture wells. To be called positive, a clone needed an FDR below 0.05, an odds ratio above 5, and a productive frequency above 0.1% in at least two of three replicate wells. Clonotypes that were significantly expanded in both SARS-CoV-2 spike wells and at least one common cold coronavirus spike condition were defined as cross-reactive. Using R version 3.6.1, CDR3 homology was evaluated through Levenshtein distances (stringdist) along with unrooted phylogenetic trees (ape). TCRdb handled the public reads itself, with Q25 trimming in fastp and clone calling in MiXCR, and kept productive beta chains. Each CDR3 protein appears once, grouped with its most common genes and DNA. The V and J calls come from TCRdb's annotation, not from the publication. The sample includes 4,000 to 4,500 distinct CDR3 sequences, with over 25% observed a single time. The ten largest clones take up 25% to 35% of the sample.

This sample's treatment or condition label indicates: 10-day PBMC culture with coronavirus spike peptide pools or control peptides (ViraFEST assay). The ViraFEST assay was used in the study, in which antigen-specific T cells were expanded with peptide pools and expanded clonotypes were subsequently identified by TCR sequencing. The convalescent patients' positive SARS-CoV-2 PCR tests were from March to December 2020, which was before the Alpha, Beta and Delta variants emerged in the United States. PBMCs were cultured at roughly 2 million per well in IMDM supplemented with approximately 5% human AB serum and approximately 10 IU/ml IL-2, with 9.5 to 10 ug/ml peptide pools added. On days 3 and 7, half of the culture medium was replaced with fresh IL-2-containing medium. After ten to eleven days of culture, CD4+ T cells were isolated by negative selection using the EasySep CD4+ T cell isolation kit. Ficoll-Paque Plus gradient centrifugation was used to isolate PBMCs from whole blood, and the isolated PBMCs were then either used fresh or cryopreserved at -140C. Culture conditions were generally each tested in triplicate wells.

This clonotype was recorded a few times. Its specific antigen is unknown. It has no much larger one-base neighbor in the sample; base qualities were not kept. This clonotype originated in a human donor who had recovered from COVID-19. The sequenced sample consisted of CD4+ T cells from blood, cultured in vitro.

CDR3 region: CASSLVAVSTDTQYF. The nucleotide sequence reads as follows: TGTGCCAGCAGCTTAGTAGCGGTTAGCACAGATACGCAGTATTTT. Rearrangement joined TRBV7-8 to TRBJ2-3, and possibly TRBD2, on 6 matching bases. The CDR3 contains 15 residues, cysteine and phenylalanine counted. The kept DNA is CDR3 alone, 45 bases in frame from the first base. V is pared back by 1 base and J by 0 bases, with 8 bases lying between the germline termini. Taken from the germline V gene, the CDR1 and CDR2 loops are SGHVS and FQNEAQ.